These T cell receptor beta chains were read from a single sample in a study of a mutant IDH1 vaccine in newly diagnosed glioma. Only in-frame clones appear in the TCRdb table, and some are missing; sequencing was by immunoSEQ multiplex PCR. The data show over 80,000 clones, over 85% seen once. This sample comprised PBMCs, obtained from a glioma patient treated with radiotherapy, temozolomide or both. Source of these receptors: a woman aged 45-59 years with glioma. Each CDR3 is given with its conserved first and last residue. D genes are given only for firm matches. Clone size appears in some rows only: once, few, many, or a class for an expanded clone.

TGTGCCAGCTCTAGGGGTGAAAAACTGTTTTTT CASSRGEKLFF TRBV27 NA NA TRBJ1-4
TGTGCCAGTAGTATCCGCACAGGGGCCAACTCTGGAAACACCATATATTTT CASSIRTGANSGNTIYF TRBV19 NA TRBD1 TRBJ1-3
TGTGCCAGCTCGCAGGACAGATACACTGAAGCTTTCTTT CASSQDRYTEAFF TRBV18 NA NA TRBJ1-1
TGTGCCAGCTCACCCACTGAGGACAGGGAAAATCAGCCCCAGCATTTT CASSPTEDRENQPQHF TRBV18 NA TRBD1 TRBJ1-5
TGTGCCACCCGGACAGGGGGCACAGATACGCAGTATTTT CATRTGGTDTQYF TRBV19 NA TRBD1 TRBJ2-3
TGTGCCACCAGCAGAGATTTCACGGGACTAGCGAATAATGAGCAGTTCTTC CATSRDFTGLANNEQFF TRBV15 once TRBD2 TRBJ2-1
TGTGCCAGCAGTCCATACTACACCGGGGAGCTGTTTTTT CASSPYYTGELFF TRBV27 once NA TRBJ2-2
TGTGCCAGCAGAACTGATACGATGACAGGGCCCAATCACTTT CASRTDTMTGPNHF TRBV28 NA TRBD1 TRBJ1-6
TGTGCCAGCAGCTTCCCACCCGGGGCGACCTCCTACGAGCAGTACTTC CASSFPPGATSYEQYF TRBV7-2 once NA TRBJ2-7
TGTGCCAGCAGCTTAGAAGGGCCCCTCTATGGCTACACCTTC CASSLEGPLYGYTF TRBV7-9 NA NA TRBJ1-2
TGTGCCAGCAGGAAAAGCGGGAGGTCACCCTACGAGCAGTACTTC CASRKSGRSPYEQYF TRBV6-4 NA TRBD2 TRBJ2-7
TGTGCCAGCACCGCGGGCCTATCGGGGTCCTACGAGCAGTACTTC CASTAGLSGSYEQYF TRBV6-6 once NA TRBJ2-7
TGCAGCGTTGAAGATCCGCCAGGGGGCTATGGCTACACCTTC CSVEDPPGGYGYTF TRBV29-1 few TRBD1 TRBJ1-2
TGTGCCAGCAGCCCGGGACTACCCTCCTACGAGCAGTACTTC CASSPGLPSYEQYF TRBV11-2 few TRBD2 TRBJ2-7
TGTGCCAGCAGCTTCCGGGACCCAGGTCGGGGCGAGCAGTACTTC CASSFRDPGRGEQYF TRBV7-8 NA NA TRBJ2-7
TGTGCCAGCAGCTCACTAGGCAATGAGCAGTTCTTC CASSSLGNEQFF TRBV5-4 NA NA TRBJ2-1
TGTGCCACCAGCAGAGATCGACAGGGACCAAACTATGGCTACACCTTC CATSRDRQGPNYGYTF TRBV15 NA TRBD1 TRBJ1-2
TGCGCCAGCAGCCGCGGACAATCGGACTCTGGGGCCAACGTCCTGACTTTC CASSRGQSDSGANVLTF TRBV4-1 NA NA TRBJ2-6
TGTGCCAGCAGCTTAGAGGGGGGTAACACTGAAGCTTTCTTT CASSLEGGNTEAFF TRBV7-8 NA NA TRBJ1-1
TGTGCCAGCAGCAGCACTGAAGCTTTCTTT CASSSTEAFF TRBV11-2 NA NA TRBJ1-1
TGTGCCAGCAGCTTATCTCCGACAGGGTCCACCGGGGAGCTGTTTTTT CASSLSPTGSTGELFF TRBV11-3 NA TRBD1 TRBJ2-2
TGTGCCAGCTCACCTCCTGGAGAGCGCGTAAGTGAGCAGTTCTTC CASSPPGERVSEQFF TRBV18 NA NA TRBJ2-1
TGTGCCAGTAGTACCGTAGCGGGAGCCACCTTCGAGCAGTACTTC CASSTVAGATFEQYF TRBV19 NA TRBD2 TRBJ2-7
TGTGCCAGCAGCGTAGCTACGGGACTCTACACAGATACGCAGTATTTT CASSVATGLYTDTQYF TRBV9 NA NA TRBJ2-3
TGCGCCAGCAGCTTGGCGCGGGGAACGGGAAACACCATATATTTT CASSLARGTGNTIYF TRBV5-1 NA NA TRBJ1-3
TGTGCCAGCAGCTTCGGCCATCAGAACACTGAAGCTTTCTTT CASSFGHQNTEAFF TRBV7-8 NA NA TRBJ1-1
TGTGCCACCAGCAGAGATATGGGGGGCAGGGGCAAAAACATTCAGTACTTC CATSRDMGGRGKNIQYF TRBV15 NA NA TRBJ2-4
TGTGCCAGCAGCGCCGGAGGTTGGTACGAGCAGTACTTC CASSAGGWYEQYF TRBV9 once NA TRBJ2-7
TGCGCCAGCAGCTTGTCCTCCGGACAGGGGGGCAATGAGCAGTTCTTC CASSLSSGQGGNEQFF TRBV5-1 NA TRBD1 TRBJ2-1
TGTGCCAGCAGGTTGAGCAATCAGCCCCAGCATTTT CASRLSNQPQHF TRBV28 NA NA TRBJ1-5
TGTGCCAGCAGTCTATCCAGTTTGAACACTGAAGCTTTCTTT CASSLSSLNTEAFF TRBV27 NA NA TRBJ1-1
TGCAGTGTTCGGGGCGGTTCTGAGCAGTTCTTC CSVRGGSEQFF TRBV20-1 once NA TRBJ2-1
TGTGCCAGCAGTTTAGACTTCGGTACTGAAGCTTTCTTT CASSLDFGTEAFF TRBV6-1 NA NA TRBJ1-1
TGTGCCAGCAGCCTCCTCTCGGACTTGGACGAGCAGTACTTC CASSLLSDLDEQYF TRBV6-5 NA NA TRBJ2-7
TGCAGCGCTAGCGGGACAGAGTCTTACGAGCAGTACTTC CSASGTESYEQYF TRBV29-1 NA TRBD2 TRBJ2-7
TGTGCCAGCAGCGCCCAGACAGCCTCTGCTGGAAACACCATATATTTT CASSAQTASAGNTIYF TRBV9 once NA TRBJ1-3
TGTGCCAGCAGCGACCAGGGATCCGGAAACACCATATATTTT CASSDQGSGNTIYF TRBV9 NA NA TRBJ1-3
TGTGCCAGCAGCTTAGGGGATCTAAACACAGATACGCAGTATTTT CASSLGDLNTDTQYF TRBV7-9 NA NA TRBJ2-3
TGTGCCAGCAGCCCGTGGCGGGAGGGCTCCTACGAGCAGTACTTC CASSPWREGSYEQYF TRBV6-4 NA TRBD2 TRBJ2-7
TGTGCCAGCAGTCGCCTACGGGGGCCGAACACTGAAGCTTTCTTT CASSRLRGPNTEAFF TRBV5-8 NA NA TRBJ1-1
TGTGCCAGCTCCGCCAGGTTGGGTGAAGCTTTCTTT CASSARLGEAFF TRBV18 few NA TRBJ1-1
TGTGCCAGCAGCGTAGTGGGGACAGGCTACAATGAGCAGTTCTTC CASSVVGTGYNEQFF TRBV9 NA TRBD1 TRBJ2-1
TGTGCTAGTGGTTTGGGGAGACAGGGCGAGACCCAGTACTTC CASGLGRQGETQYF TRBV12-5 NA TRBD1 TRBJ2-5
TGTGCCATCAGTCAGGACTATCCCTACGAGCAGTACTTC CAISQDYPYEQYF TRBV10-3 NA NA TRBJ2-7